Presented here are 29 T cell receptor beta chains from one specimen sequenced in a study of regulatory T cells in long-lasting Graves disease. The authors built TCR beta libraries using iRepertoire HTBI primers and Arm-PCR of CDR3 regions. A single record per CDR3 protein comes from TCRdb applying MiXCR to the multiplex PCR reads. The repertoire holds 400,000 to 500,000 distinct CDR3 sequences, with under 15% as singletons. Documented time point: newly diagnosed GD, antithyroid drugs for less than 3 months. Scientists built the TCR library using RNA that was extracted from PBMCs. These sequences were also reported in another study, on T cells in Graves' hyperthyroidism and ophthalmopathy.

The sample here was peripheral blood mononuclear cells (PBMCs), taken at new diagnosis, from a patient treated with antithyroid drugs. These receptors all stem from a woman between 25 and 40 years old with Graves disease.

This chain connects TRBV20-1 to TRBJ2-1; D not certain. Germline CDR1 and CDR2: DFQATT and SNEGSKA (reference sequence). The CDR3 has 12 amino acids. V dropped 0 bases and J dropped 10 bases, with 10 bases sitting between them. The CDR3 DNA is TGCAGTGCTAGAGATATGGGCCTAGAGCAGTTCTTC. Translation: CSARDMGLEQFF.

This clonotype has more than one count but fewer than ten. The J gene is TRBJ1-5, the V gene TRBV7-9; D may be TRBD1 (6 bases). Germline values: CDR1 SEHNR, CDR2 FQNEAQ (reference sequence). There are 16 residues in the CDR3. Deletions cut 5 bases from V and 6 bases from J, with 20 bases between. CDR3 amino acids: CASSPKTGPPSQPQHF. DNA for the CDR3: TGTGCCAGCAGCCCGAAAACAGGGCCCCCAAGTCAGCCCCAGCATTTT.

This clonotype was detected ten times or more. The chain couples TRBV12-3 or TRBV12-4 to TRBJ2-5, with 7 bases lining up with TRBD2. V lost 1 base, J lost 4 bases, and 9 bases stayed unmatched. The CDR3 is 16 amino acids. The CDR3 protein is CASSLGGGRAGETQYF. In nucleotides, the CDR3 is TGTGCCAGCAGTTTAGGAGGAGGGAGGGCCGGAGAGACCCAGTACTTC.

This clonotype showed up many times. V is TRBV6-2 or TRBV6-3 and J is TRBJ2-1; 9 bases map to TRBD2. This CDR3 has 14 residues. Per germline, CDR1 MNHEY and CDR2 SVGEGT. The J segment lost 4 bases and the V segment lost 5 bases, leaving 3 bases of the junction unmatched. The CDR3 region is CASSDTSGYNEQFF. The CDR3 nucleotides read TGTGCCAGCAGTGATACTAGCGGGTACAATGAGCAGTTCTTC.

The sample holds many counts of this clonotype. The chain couples TRBV11-1 to TRBJ2-3; a weak D match, TRBD2 (5 bases). CDR1 and CDR2 from the germline V gene are SGHAT and FQDESV (reference sequence). Trimming cost V 5 bases and J 6 bases, with 21 bases left between them. This CDR3 is 16 amino acids long. CDR3 in DNA: TGTGCCAGCAGCCTACACGACTTAGCGATAACGGATACGCAGTATTTT. Its translation: CASSLHDLAITDTQYF.

As to this clonotype: A single base separates this from a much larger clone, so it may be a read error. The chain recombines TRBV4-1 with TRBJ2-3; tentatively, D is TRBD1 or TRBD2 (6 bases each). The germline V and J ends were trimmed by 11 bases and 2 bases, with 26 bases remaining between them. Germline lookup yields CDR1 MGHRA and CDR2 YSYEKL. This CDR3 has 17 amino acids. The CDR3 here is CAGRFSLAGHNTDTQYF. DNA for the CDR3: TGCGCCGGCCGGTTCTCCCTCGCGGGACATAACACAGATACGCAGTATTTT.

This clonotype was detected many times. V is TRBV5-1 and J is TRBJ2-7, with 7 positions matching TRBD2. Germline trimming cut 3 bases from V and 4 bases from J; bases unmatched to any gene: 10. The germline V gene has CDR1 SGHRS and CDR2 YFSETQ. This CDR3 contains 15 residues. CDR3 coding DNA: TGCGCCAGCAGCTGGCCGGCTAGCGGATCTTACGAGCAGTACTTC. This gives the protein CASSWPASGSYEQYF.

At least ten counts were recorded for this clonotype. The CDR3 DNA is TGCGCCAGCAGCTTGGCGACTAGCGGGAGGGTCAATGAGCAGTTCTTC. Its protein is CASSLATSGRVNEQFF. The V and J genes are TRBV5-1 and TRBJ2-1; 14 bases are a match to TRBD2. CDR3 size: 16 residues. V was clipped by 0 bases and J by 6 bases; unmatched bases: 2. The germline CDR1 and CDR2 sequences are SGHRS and YFSETQ.

This clonotype was detected a few times. The chain links TRBV13 to TRBJ1-1; 10 nucleotides match TRBD1. The V gene end was trimmed by 5 bases and the J gene end by 7 bases; junction bases not matched to a gene: 4. CDR1 is PRHDT, CDR2 FYEKMQ, per germline (reference sequence). CDR3 length: 13 residues. The CDR3 nucleotides are TGTGCCAGCAGCCCTGGACAGGGGGTTGAAGCTTTCTTT. Encoded protein: CASSPGQGVEAFF. Together with reference TRBV13 and TRBJ1-1, the CDR3 gives the full variable domain: AAGVIQSPRHLIKEKRETATLKCYPIPRHDTVYWYQQGPGQDPQFLISFYEKMQSDKGSIPDRFSAQQFSDYHSELNMSSLELGDSALYFCASSPGQGVEAFFGQGTRLTVV.

A note on this clonotype: A single base is all that separates this from a far larger clone, so a read error is likely. The V gene is TRBV2, the J gene TRBJ2-4; 8 bases fit TRBD2. The CDR3 length is 14 residues. Germline V CDR1 and CDR2: SNHLY, FYNNEI. V lost 8 bases, J lost 13 bases, and 16 bases stayed unmatched. In DNA form, the CDR3 reads TGTGCCAGCGGCAAAATAGGACTAGCCAATGAGCAGTACTTC. This encodes CASGKIGLANEQYF.

In this sample, this clonotype turned up a few times. CDR3 sequence reads: CASSITGTQTQYF. CDR3 sequence (DNA): TGTGCCAGTAGTATAACAGGGACGCAGACCCAGTACTTC. V and J are TRBV19 and TRBJ2-5, with D tentatively TRBD1 (6 bases). V lost 2 bases and J lost 6, with 10 bases in between. Germline loops: CDR1 LNHDA, CDR2 SQIVND (reference sequence). The CDR3 runs to 13 residues.

The rearrangement joins TRBV10-3 to TRBJ2-7, with 7 bases lining up with TRBD1. Germline assignment: CDR1 ENHRY and CDR2 SYGVKD. This CDR3 region has 14 residues. J lost 0 bases, V lost 7 bases, and 6 bases had no gene match. CDR3 amino acids: CAITRQGNSYEQYF. CDR3 sequence (DNA): TGTGCCATCACCCGACAGGGAAACTCCTACGAGCAGTACTTC.

This clonotype was seen a handful of times. The chain combines TRBV6-1 with TRBJ1-1; 7 bases agree with TRBD1. The germline V gene has CDR1 MNHNS and CDR2 SASEGT. J was trimmed by 0 bases and V by 7 bases; bases with no gene match: 11. The CDR3 contains 16 residues. This CDR3 reads CASTKKGGWLNTEAFF. The CDR3 nucleotides are TGTGCCAGCACAAAGAAAGGGGGCTGGTTGAACACTGAAGCTTTCTTT.

Points on this clonotype: A much larger clonotype is one base distant, so this may be a read error. The chain has TRBV5-5 and TRBJ1-1; 7 bases align to TRBD1. Germline lookup yields CDR1 SGHKS and CDR2 YYEKEE (reference sequence). CDR3 length: 13 residues. V shed 5 bases, J shed 1 base, and the junction held 2 bases outside the gene matches. CDR3 protein: CASRGQRNTEAFF. The CDR3 DNA sequence: TGTGCCAGCAGGGGACAGCGGAACACTGAAGCTTTCTTT.

This clonotype was picked up a small number of times. The chain employs TRBV29-1 and TRBJ2-5; no definite D call. CDR3 length: 12 amino acids. The germline V gene has CDR1 SQVTM and CDR2 ANQGSEA. Trimming took 4 bases from V and 2 from J, leaving 8 bases between them. CDR3 sequence reads: CSVVDLQETQYF. As DNA, the CDR3 is TGCAGCGTTGTTGATTTACAAGAGACCCAGTACTTC.

In this sample, this clonotype turned up many times. This chain links TRBV6-2 or TRBV6-3 with TRBJ2-7, with 11 nucleotides matching TRBD2. The J segment lost 11 bases and the V segment lost 10 bases, leaving 19 bases of the junction unmatched. The CDR3 contains 15 residues. Germline V lookup: CDR1 MNHEY, CDR2 SVGEGT. The CDR3 DNA sequence: TGTGCCACCGACTTCGGGACTAGCGGCAAAAATTTGGAGTACTTC. Translating it yields CATDFGTSGKNLEYF.

This clonotype has a count of ten or more. The CDR3 region has the DNA TGTGCCAGCAGCACCTACAGGGGTCCGAACACTGAAGCTTTCTTT. Residues: CASSTYRGPNTEAFF. V usage is TRBV11-2 and J usage is TRBJ1-1; the match to TRBD1 covers 7 bases. In germline, CDR1 is SGHAT, CDR2 FQNNGV. CDR3 size: 15 residues. The V gene end was trimmed by 5 bases and the J gene end by 1 base; junction bases not matched to a gene: 7.

The chain couples TRBV12-3 or TRBV12-4 to TRBJ2-2; 9 nucleotides line up with TRBD1. The CDR3 sequence is 15 residues long. V was clipped by 1 base and J by 5 bases; unmatched bases: 2. The CDR3 bases are TGTGCCAGCAGTTTAGTGGACAGGGGAACCGGGGAGCTGTTTTTT. Translation: CASSLVDRGTGELFF.

The V gene is TRBV30, the J gene TRBJ2-2; no firm D call. CDR1 and CDR2 (germline): GTSNPN, SVGIG (reference sequence). The V end was cut by 2 bases, the J end by 4 bases, with 11 bases between. The CDR3 runs to 14 residues. In DNA form, the CDR3 reads TGTGCCTGGAGTCAGGCTCGATTCACCGGGGAGCTGTTTTTT. Its protein is CAWSQARFTGELFF.

The gene calls are TRBV19 and TRBJ2-7; D remains ambiguous. The CDR3 has 14 residues. The germline V and J ends were trimmed by 3 bases and 3 bases, with 12 bases remaining between them. Germline loops: CDR1 LNHDA, CDR2 SQIVND (reference sequence). The CDR3 DNA follows: TGTGCCAGTAGTATTTCAGTGAGTTTCTACGAGCAGTACTTC. It codes for CASSISVSFYEQYF.

This clonotype appeared many times. This chain connects TRBV20-1 to TRBJ2-7; D unresolved. Trimming shortened V by 6 bases and J by 2 bases, and 11 bases separated the two germline ends. CDR1 is DFQATT, CDR2 SNEGSKA, per germline (reference sequence). The CDR3 has 12 amino acids. The CDR3 DNA follows: TGCAGTGCACCGGCCACCGCCTACGAGCAGTACTTC. Translating it yields CSAPATAYEQYF.

In this sample, this clonotype turned up a few times. The chain recombines TRBV6-1 with TRBJ1-4; D gene ambiguous. With 6 bases removed from V and 8 bases from J, the gap between germline ends came to 16 bases. The CDR3 contains 14 residues. Germline CDR1 and CDR2: MNHNS and SASEGT. The DNA for the CDR3 is TGTGCCAGCAGCCAACTAATACGGGTAGAAAAACTGTTTTTT. This gives the protein CASSQLIRVEKLFF.

V and J are TRBV6-5 and TRBJ1-1, with D possibly TRBD1 on 5 matching bases. The germline CDR1 and CDR2 sequences are MNHEY and SVGAGI. The CDR3 covers 16 residues. V was pared by 2 bases and J by 2 bases, with 15 bases between. The CDR3 spells CASSYSQGWGNTEAFF. In DNA, the CDR3 is TGTGCCAGCAGTTACAGTCAGGGTTGGGGAAACACTGAAGCTTTCTTT.

This clonotype was detected ten times or more. The genes are TRBV11-2 and TRBJ2-7; tentative D call: TRBD2 (5 bases). The CDR3 is 14 amino acids. Germline V CDR1 and CDR2: SGHAT, FQNNGV. The V gene lost 5 bases and the J gene lost 2 bases, with 13 bases spanning the gap. CDR3 DNA sequence: TGTGCCAGCAGCCAAGACCGGGAACCCTACGAGCAGTACTTC. Amino acids: CASSQDREPYEQYF.

This clonotype has only a few counts. This chain connects TRBV12-3 or TRBV12-4 to TRBJ2-1; D call uncertain. This CDR3 contains 15 residues. The V end was cut by 2 bases, the J end by 3 bases, with 11 bases between. CDR3 DNA: TGTGCCAGCAGTTTATGGCCAGGAAGCTACAATGAGCAGTTCTTC. Its protein is CASSLWPGSYNEQFF.

This clonotype was observed many times. The gene calls are TRBV18 and TRBJ1-5, with D possibly being TRBD1 (5 bases). V was pared by 10 bases and J by 1 base, with 11 bases between. Germline CDR1 reads KGHSH; CDR2 reads LQKENI. The CDR3 sequence is 13 residues long. The CDR3 nucleotides read TGTGCCACTGGCAGGGAAAGCAATCAGCCCCAGCATTTT. This codes for CATGRESNQPQHF.

At least ten counts were recorded for this clonotype. V is TRBV9 and J is TRBJ2-7; a possible D gene is TRBD2 (6 bases). CDR1 and CDR2 from the germline V gene are SGDLS and YYNGEE. Trimming removed 2 bases from V and 2 bases from J, with 11 bases in between. This CDR3 contains 14 residues. This CDR3 is CASSVSGLTYEQYF. CDR3 nucleotide sequence: TGTGCCAGCAGCGTGTCGGGACTGACCTACGAGCAGTACTTC.

In its sample, this clonotype was seen a few times. The chain joins TRBV12-5 to TRBJ1-1, with D unclear. The V end was cut by 3 bases, the J end by 8 bases, with 10 bases between. The CDR3 length is 12 residues. The germline gives CDR1 LGHNT, CDR2 FRNRAP. The CDR3 reads CASGLGPGEAFF. The CDR3 nucleotides read TGTGCTAGTGGTTTAGGGCCTGGAGAAGCTTTCTTT.

This clonotype was observed at least ten times. The rearrangement uses TRBV11-3 and TRBJ2-7, with 7 bases matching TRBD2. The CDR3 length is 13 residues. Germline V gives CDR1 SGHNT, CDR2 YENEEA. V shed 4 bases and J 10 bases; nucleotides not matched to a gene: 10. CDR3 DNA sequence: TGTGCCAGCAGCTGGTTGGGGAGGGCCGAACAGTACTTC. Its protein is CASSWLGRAEQYF.